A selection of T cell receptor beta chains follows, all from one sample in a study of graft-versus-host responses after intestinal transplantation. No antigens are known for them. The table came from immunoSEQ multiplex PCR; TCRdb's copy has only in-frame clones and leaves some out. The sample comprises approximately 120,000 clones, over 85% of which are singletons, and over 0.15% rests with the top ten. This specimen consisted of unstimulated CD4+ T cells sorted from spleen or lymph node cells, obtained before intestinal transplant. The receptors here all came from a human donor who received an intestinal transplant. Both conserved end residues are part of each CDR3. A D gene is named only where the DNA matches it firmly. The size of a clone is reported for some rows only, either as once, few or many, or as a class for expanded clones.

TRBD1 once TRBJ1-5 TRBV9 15 TGTGCCAGCAGCGTTTGGGACAGGGCCAATCAGCCCCAGCATTTT CASSVWDRANQPQHF
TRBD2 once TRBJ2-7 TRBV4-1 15 TGCGCCAGCAGCCAAGAGGCGCGGGGGGAAAAGGAGCAGTACTTC CASSQEARGEKEQYF
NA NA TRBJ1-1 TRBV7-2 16 TGTGCCAGCAGCTTAGACACAGGGCCCCAGAACACTGAAGCTTTCTTT CASSLDTGPQNTEAFF
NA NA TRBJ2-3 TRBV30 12 TGTGCCTTGGGCCCCCACACAGATACGCAGTATTTT CALGPHTDTQYF
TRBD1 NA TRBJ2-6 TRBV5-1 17 TGCGCCAGCAGCGAAACCGGGACAGAGTCTGGGGCCAACGTCCTGACTTTC CASSETGTESGANVLTF
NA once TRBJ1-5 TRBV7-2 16 TGTGCCAGCAGCCCCCACCCGACAGGACCAAATCAGCCCCAGCATTTT CASSPHPTGPNQPQHF
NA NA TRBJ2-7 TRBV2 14 TGTGCCAGCAGTTCCGAAGGGGGGGGTACCGAGCAGTACTTC CASSSEGGGTEQYF
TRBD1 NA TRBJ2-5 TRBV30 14 TGTGCCTGGGGGGACAGGGCCATCCAAGAGACCCAGTACTTC CAWGDRAIQETQYF
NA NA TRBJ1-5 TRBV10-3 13 TGTGCCACCCGAGGAATGCTCAATCAGCCCCAGCATTTT CATRGMLNQPQHF
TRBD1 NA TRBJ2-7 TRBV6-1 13 TGTGCCAGCAGTTTTGACAGGGCCTACGAGCAGTACTTC CASSFDRAYEQYF